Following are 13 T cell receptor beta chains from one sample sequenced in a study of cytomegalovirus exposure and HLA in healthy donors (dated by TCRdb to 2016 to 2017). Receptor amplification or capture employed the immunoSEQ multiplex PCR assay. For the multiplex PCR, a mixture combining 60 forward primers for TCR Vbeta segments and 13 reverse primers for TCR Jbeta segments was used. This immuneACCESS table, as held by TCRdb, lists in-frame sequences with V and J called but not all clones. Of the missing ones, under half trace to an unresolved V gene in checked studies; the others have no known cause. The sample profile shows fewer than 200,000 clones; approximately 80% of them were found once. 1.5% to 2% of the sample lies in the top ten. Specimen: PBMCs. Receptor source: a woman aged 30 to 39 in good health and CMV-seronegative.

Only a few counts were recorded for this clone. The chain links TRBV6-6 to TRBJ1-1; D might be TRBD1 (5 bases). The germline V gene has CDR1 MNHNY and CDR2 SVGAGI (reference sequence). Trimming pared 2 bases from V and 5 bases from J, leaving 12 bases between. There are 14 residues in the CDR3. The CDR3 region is CASSYTQGATEAFF. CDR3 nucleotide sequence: TGTGCCAGCAGTTACACGCAGGGTGCTACTGAAGCTTTCTTT.

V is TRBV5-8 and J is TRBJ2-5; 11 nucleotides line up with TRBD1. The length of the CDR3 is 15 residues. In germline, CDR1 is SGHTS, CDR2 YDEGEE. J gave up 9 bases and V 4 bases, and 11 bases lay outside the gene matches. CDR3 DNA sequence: TGTGCCAGCAGCCGTCCGGGACAGGGGGTGAAGGCCCAGTACTTC. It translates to CASSRPGQGVKAQYF.

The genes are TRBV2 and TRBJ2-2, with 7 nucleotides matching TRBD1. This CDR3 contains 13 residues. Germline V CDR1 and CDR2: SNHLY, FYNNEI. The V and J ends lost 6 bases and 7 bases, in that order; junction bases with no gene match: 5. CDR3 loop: CASSDRVGGELFF. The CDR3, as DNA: TGTGCCAGCAGCGACAGGGTCGGCGGGGAGCTGTTTTTT.

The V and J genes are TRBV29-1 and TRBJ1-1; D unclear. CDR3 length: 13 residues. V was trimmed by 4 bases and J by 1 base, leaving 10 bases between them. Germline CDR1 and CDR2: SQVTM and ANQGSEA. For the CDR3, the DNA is TGCAGCGTTGCAAGGAGCTCGAACACTGAAGCTTTCTTT. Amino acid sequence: CSVARSSNTEAFF.

The CDR3 DNA follows: TGTGCCAGCAGCTTAGGGGCGGGGGCCGCCTCCAATGAGCAGTTCTTC. Translated: CASSLGAGAASNEQFF. The V and J genes are TRBV7-3 and TRBJ2-1; a weak D match, TRBD2 (7 bases). Germline CDR1 SGHTA, CDR2 FQGTGA. V gave up 2 bases and J gave up 6 bases, with 17 bases separating them. This CDR3 comprises 16 residues.

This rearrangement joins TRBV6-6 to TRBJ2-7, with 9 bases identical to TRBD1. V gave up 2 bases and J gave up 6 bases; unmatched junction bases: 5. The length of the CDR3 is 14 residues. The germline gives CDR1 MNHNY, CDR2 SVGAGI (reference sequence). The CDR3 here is CASSYPTGGGEQYF. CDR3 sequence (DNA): TGTGCCAGCAGTTACCCGACAGGGGGGGGCGAGCAGTACTTC.

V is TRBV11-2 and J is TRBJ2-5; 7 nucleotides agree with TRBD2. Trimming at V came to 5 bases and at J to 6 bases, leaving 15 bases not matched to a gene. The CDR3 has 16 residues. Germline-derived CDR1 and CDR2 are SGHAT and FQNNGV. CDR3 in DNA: TGTGCCAGCAGCCGTACTGGGAGCGGGGTTATCCAGACCCAGTACTTC. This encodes CASSRTGSGVIQTQYF.

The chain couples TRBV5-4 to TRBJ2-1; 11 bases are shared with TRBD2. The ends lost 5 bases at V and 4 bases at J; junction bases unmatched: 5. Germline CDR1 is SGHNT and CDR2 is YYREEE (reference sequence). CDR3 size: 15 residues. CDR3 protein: CASRRGTSGYNEQFF. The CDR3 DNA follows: TGTGCCAGCAGACGTGGGACTAGCGGATACAATGAGCAGTTCTTC. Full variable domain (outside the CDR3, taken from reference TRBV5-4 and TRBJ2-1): ETGVTQSPTHLIKTRGQQVTLRCSSQSGHNTVSWYQQALGQGPQFIFQYYREEENGRGNFPPRFSGLQFPNYSSELNVNALELDDSALYLCASRRGTSGYNEQFFGPGTRLTVL.

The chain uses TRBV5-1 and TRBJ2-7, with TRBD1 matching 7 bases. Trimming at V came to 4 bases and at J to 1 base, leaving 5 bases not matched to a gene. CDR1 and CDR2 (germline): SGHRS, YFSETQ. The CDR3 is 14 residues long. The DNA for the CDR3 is TGCGCCAGCAGCGGAAACAGGGGTTCCTACGAGCAGTACTTC. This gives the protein CASSGNRGSYEQYF.

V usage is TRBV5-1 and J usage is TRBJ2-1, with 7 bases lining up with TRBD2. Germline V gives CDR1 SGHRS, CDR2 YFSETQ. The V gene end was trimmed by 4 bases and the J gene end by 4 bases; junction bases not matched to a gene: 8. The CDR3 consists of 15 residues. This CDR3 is CASSPRLAGYNEQFF. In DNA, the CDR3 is TGCGCCAGCAGCCCCCGACTAGCTGGATACAATGAGCAGTTCTTC.

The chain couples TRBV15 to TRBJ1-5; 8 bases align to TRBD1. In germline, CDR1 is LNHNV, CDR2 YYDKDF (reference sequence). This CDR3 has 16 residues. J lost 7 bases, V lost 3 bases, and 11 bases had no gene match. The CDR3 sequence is CATSRQRTGLFQPQHF. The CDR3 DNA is TGTGCCACCAGCAGGCAAAGGACAGGGCTTTTCCAGCCCCAGCATTTT.

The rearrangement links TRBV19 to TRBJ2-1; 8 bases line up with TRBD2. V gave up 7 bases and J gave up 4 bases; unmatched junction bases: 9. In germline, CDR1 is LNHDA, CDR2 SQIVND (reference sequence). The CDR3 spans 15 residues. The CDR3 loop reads CASTAGTRGYNEQFF. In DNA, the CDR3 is TGTGCCAGTACCGCCGGGACTAGGGGTTACAATGAGCAGTTCTTC.

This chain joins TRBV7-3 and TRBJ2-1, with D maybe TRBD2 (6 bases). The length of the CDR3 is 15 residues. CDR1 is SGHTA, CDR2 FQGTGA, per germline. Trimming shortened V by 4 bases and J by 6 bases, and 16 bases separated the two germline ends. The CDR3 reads CASSSGTPGVNEQFF. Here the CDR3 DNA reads TGTGCCAGCAGCTCCGGGACTCCTGGGGTCAATGAGCAGTTCTTC. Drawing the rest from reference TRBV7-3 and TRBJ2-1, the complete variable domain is GAGVSQTPSNKVTEKGKYVELRCDPISGHTALYWYRQSLGQGPEFLIYFQGTGAADDSGLPNDRFFAVRPEGSVSTLKIQRTERGDSAVYLCASSSGTPGVNEQFFGPGTRLTVL.